These T cell receptor beta chains were read from a single sample in a study of CD8+ T cells in alopecia areata. Libraries were prepared by immunoSEQ multiplex PCR; TCRdb keeps only in-frame clonotypes and omits some of them. Of hundreds of thousands of clones in the sample, 50% to 65% were seen once. Sequenced here: CD4+ T cells sorted from blood, sampled at week 0. The receptor source for this set is a human donor with alopecia areata. CDR3s include the opening cysteine and the closing phenylalanine or tryptophan. D genes are given only for firm matches. Clone size is shown for a subset of rows, as once, few, many or a class of expanded clone.

few | NA | TRBJ2-7 | TRBV30 | CAWSLGLGIGEQYF | TGTGCCTGGAGTTTAGGTCTGGGGATCGGCGAGCAGTACTTC
NA | NA | TRBJ2-3 | TRBV29-1 | CSVFVSTDTQYF | TGCAGCGTTTTCGTGAGCACAGATACGCAGTATTTT
NA | TRBD1 | TRBJ2-2 | TRBV19 | CASRGTANTGELFF | TGTGCCAGTAGGGGGACAGCGAACACCGGGGAGCTGTTTTTT
NA | NA | TRBJ1-1 | TRBV18 | CASSAGDTEAFF | TGTGCCAGCTCAGCAGGGGACACTGAAGCTTTCTTT
few | NA | TRBJ1-1 | TRBV29-1 | CSVEDRGNTEAFF | TGCAGCGTTGAAGATCGAGGGAACACTGAAGCTTTCTTT
NA | TRBD2 | TRBJ2-1 | TRBV10-2 | CASSEGRTSNEQFF | TGCGCCAGCAGTGAGGGCAGGACTAGTAATGAGCAGTTCTTC
NA | NA | TRBJ1-2 | TRBV18 | CASSPQGQNYGYTF | TGTGCCAGCTCACCGCAGGGGCAGAACTATGGCTACACCTTC
NA | TRBD2 | TRBJ2-1 | TRBV9 | CASSGLAGGYNEQFF | TGTGCCAGCAGCGGGTTAGCGGGGGGTTACAATGAGCAGTTCTTC
NA | NA | TRBJ1-1 | TRBV10-3 | CAISVGPWMTEAFF | TGTGCCATCAGTGTGGGACCGTGGATGACTGAAGCTTTCTTT
NA | TRBD2 | TRBJ2-1 | TRBV18 | CASSPQRDSYNEQFF | TGTGCCAGCTCACCACAGCGGGACTCCTACAATGAGCAGTTCTTC
NA | NA | TRBJ1-2 | TRBV29-1 | CSVSIIGGRLGYTF | TGCAGCGTATCAATCATCGGGGGGCGGTTGGGCTACACCTTC
once | TRBD1 | TRBJ2-3 | TRBV6-1 | CASSEAWTGGTDTQYF | TGTGCCAGCAGTGAAGCCTGGACAGGGGGAACAGATACGCAGTATTTT
NA | TRBD1 | TRBJ2-7 | TRBV29-1 | CSVEADRGQYF | TGCAGCGTTGAAGCGGACAGGGGGCAATACTTC
NA | TRBD1 | TRBJ1-5 | TRBV7-2 | CAIHRGNQPQHF | TGTGCCATTCACAGGGGGAATCAGCCCCAGCATTTT
once | NA | TRBJ2-6 | TRBV14 | CASSMIGANVLTF | TGTGCCAGCAGCATGATTGGGGCCAACGTCCTGACTTTC
NA | NA | TRBJ2-3 | TRBV5-1 | CASSLAPGFADTQYF | TGCGCCAGCAGCTTGGCCCCAGGGTTCGCAGATACGCAGTATTTT